The rows below give T cell receptor beta chains drawn from one sample of a study of B cell selection in AIRE deficiency. Only in-frame clones appear in the TCRdb table, and some are missing; sequencing was by immunoSEQ multiplex PCR. Among about 18,000 clones listed, 85% to 95% were seen once. The sample taken for sequencing was CD4+CD25+ Tregs sorted from PBMCs. All receptors come from a human donor in good health. Each CDR3 is given with its conserved first and last residue. Each record gives: clone size, V gene, D gene, J gene, CDR3 protein, CDR3 DNA. D genes are given only for firm matches. Where a row states a size, it is once, few, many or the class of an expanded clone; other rows omit it.

-	TRBV9	-	TRBJ2-1	CASSPGLLTPIEQFF	TGTGCCAGCAGCCCGGGACTGTTAACCCCAATAGAGCAGTTCTTC
-	TRBV7-2	-	TRBJ1-6	CASSPDRSSPLHF	TGTGCCAGCAGCCCGGACAGAAGCTCACCCCTCCACTTT
-	TRBV5-1	-	TRBJ1-2	CASYPGWSGDYGYTF	TGCGCCAGCTACCCGGGTTGGTCAGGCGACTATGGCTACACCTTC
-	TRBV5-1	-	TRBJ2-3	CASSVVEGTDTQYF	TGCGCCAGCAGCGTGGTAGAGGGTACAGATACGCAGTATTTT
-	TRBV7-9	-	TRBJ2-3	CASSLLARGTDTQYF	TGTGCCAGCAGCTTACTAGCGAGGGGCACAGATACGCAGTATTTT
-	TRBV15	TRBD1	TRBJ2-3	CATSRRTGPDTQYF	TGTGCCACCAGCCGCCGGACAGGGCCAGATACGCAGTATTTT
-	TRBV9	TRBD2	TRBJ2-3	CASSVKISGRPDTQYF	TGTGCCAGCAGCGTGAAAATAAGCGGGAGGCCGGATACGCAGTATTTT
-	TRBV4-1	-	TRBJ1-4	CASSQVGQINEKLFF	TGCGCCAGCAGCCAAGTCGGACAGATAAATGAAAAACTGTTTTTT
once	TRBV15	-	TRBJ2-1	CATSEGGGGYNEQFF	TGTGCCACCAGCGAGGGGGGCGGAGGCTACAATGAGCAGTTCTTC
few	TRBV10-3	-	TRBJ2-7	CAISESFDEQYF	TGTGCCATCAGTGAGTCCTTCGACGAGCAGTACTTC